Sequencing of this T cell receptor beta chain was carried out in a study of cytomegalovirus exposure and HLA in healthy donors. Turning to the study itself: Per a later analysis, the roughly 680 first-cohort and some 110 validation repertoires shared one platform.

Study outcomes and limitations: Clusters of TCRs from the first cohort tended to co-occur in the 100 to 150 validation repertoires (as a later analysis found). Some TCR beta chains (around 180 of them) were listed as cytomegalovirus-associated. Confirmation was obtained in vitro that a few CMV-associated chains are specific for CMV antigens.

Clones were sequenced by immunoSEQ multiplex PCR, and TCRdb holds only the in-frame ones, with some missing. Of 100,000 to 150,000 clones in the sample, 95% to 97% are singletons; the top ten hold 1.7%. Germline trimming cut 6 bases from V and 5 bases from J; bases unmatched to any gene: 9. The CDR3 has 16 residues. Germline CDR1 and CDR2: MNHEY and SMNVEV (reference sequence). With regard to this clone: Its antigen remains unknown.

This sequence joins TRBV27 and TRBJ2-1; the match to TRBD2 covers 11 bases. Sequences were obtained from PBMCs. This TCR came from a man in his late teens or twenties in good health and CMV-seronegative. The CDR3 region has the DNA TGTGCCAGCAGAAACCGACTAGCGGGAACTAACAATGAGCAGTTCTTC. Translated, it gives CASRNRLAGTNNEQFF.